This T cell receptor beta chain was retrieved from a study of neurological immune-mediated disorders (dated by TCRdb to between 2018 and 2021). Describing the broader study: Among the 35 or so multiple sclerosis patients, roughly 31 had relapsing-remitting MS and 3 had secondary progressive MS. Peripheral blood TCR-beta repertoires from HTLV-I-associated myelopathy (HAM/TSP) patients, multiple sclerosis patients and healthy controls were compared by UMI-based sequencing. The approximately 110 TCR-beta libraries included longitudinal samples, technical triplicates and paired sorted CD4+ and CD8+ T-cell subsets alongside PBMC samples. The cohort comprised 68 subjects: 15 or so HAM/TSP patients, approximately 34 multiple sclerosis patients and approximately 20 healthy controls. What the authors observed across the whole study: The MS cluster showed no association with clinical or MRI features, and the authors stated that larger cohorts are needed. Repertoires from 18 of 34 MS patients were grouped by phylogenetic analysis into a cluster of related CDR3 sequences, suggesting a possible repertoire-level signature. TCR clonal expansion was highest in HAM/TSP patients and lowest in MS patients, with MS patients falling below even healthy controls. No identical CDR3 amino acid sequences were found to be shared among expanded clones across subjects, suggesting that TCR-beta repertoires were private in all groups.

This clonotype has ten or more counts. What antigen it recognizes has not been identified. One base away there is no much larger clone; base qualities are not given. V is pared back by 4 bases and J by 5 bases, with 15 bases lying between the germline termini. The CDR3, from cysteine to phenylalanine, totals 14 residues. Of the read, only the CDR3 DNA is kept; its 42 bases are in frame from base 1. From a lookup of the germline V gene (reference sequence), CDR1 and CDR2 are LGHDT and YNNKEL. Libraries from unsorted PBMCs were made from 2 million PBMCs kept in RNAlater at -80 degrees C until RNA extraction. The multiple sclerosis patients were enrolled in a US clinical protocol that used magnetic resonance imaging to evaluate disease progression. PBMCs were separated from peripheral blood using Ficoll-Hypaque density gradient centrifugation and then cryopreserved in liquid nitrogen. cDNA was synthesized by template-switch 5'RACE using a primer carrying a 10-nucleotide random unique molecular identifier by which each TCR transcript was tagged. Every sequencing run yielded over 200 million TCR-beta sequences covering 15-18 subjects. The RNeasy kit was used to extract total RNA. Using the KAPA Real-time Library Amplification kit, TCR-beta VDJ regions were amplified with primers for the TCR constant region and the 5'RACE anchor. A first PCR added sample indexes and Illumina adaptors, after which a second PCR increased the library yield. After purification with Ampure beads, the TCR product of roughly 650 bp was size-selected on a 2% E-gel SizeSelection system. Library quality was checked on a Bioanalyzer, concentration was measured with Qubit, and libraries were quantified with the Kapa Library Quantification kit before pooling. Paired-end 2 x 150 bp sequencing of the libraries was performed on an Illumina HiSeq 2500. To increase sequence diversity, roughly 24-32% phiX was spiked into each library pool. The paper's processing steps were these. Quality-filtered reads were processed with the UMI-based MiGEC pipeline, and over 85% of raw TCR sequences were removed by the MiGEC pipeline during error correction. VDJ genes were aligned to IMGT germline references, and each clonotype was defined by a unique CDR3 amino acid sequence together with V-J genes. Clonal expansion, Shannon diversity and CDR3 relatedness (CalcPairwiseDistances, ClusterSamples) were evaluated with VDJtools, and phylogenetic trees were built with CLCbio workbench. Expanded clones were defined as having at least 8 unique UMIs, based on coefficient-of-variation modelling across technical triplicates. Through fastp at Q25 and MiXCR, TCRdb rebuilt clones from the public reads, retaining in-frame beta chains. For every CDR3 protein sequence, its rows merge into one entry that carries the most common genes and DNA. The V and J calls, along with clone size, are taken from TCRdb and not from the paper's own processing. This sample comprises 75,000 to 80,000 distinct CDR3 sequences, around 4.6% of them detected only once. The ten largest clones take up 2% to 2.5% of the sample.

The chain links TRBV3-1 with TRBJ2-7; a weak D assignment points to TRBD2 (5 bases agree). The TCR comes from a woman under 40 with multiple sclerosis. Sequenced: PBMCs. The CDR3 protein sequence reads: CASSRGDIYDEQYF. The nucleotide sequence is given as TGTGCCAGCAGCCGGGGAGACATTTACGACGAGCAGTACTTC.